This TCR beta chain stems from a study of shared clonotypes between healthy human individuals. Clones were sequenced by immunoSEQ multiplex PCR, and TCRdb holds only the in-frame ones, with some missing. The sample yields about 2.2 million clones, over 85% seen once. The V segment lost 5 bases and the J segment 6 bases; nucleotides outside the gene matches: 21. CDR3 size: 19 residues. CDR1 MNHEY and CDR2 SMNVEV come from the germline V gene (reference sequence). Cells designated naive CD8 were CD45RO-negative and were positively selected for CCR7, with terminally differentiated effector memory CD45RA+ cells excluded.

This sequence was found in a young man in good health. Some clones in this sample may be carry-over from other donors' samples. The chain joins TRBV27 to TRBJ2-2; 7 bases are shared with TRBD2. Sequencing was performed on naive CD8+ T cells from PBMCs. The CDR3 region is CASSPYLTQAGWISGELFF. DNA of the CDR3: TGTGCCAGCAGTCCCTACCTGACTCAAGCGGGGTGGATTTCCGGGGAGCTGTTTTTT.